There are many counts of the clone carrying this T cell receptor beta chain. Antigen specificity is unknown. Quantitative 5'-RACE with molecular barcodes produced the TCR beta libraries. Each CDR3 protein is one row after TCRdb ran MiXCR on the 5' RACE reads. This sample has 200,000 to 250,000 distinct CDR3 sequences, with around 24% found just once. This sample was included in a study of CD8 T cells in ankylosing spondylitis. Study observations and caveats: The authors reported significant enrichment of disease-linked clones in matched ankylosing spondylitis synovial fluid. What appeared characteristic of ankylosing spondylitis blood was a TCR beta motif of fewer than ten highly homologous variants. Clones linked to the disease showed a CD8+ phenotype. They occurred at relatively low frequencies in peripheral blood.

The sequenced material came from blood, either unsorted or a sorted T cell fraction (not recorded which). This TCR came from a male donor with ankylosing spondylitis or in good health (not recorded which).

CDR3 nucleotide sequence: TGCAGTGCCCACCCTAGCGGGAGCGCCAGCTACGAGCAGTACTTC. Protein product: CSAHPSGSASYEQYF. V gene TRBV20-1 combines with J gene TRBJ2-7, with 10 bases matching TRBD2. The V segment lost 6 bases and the J segment 3 bases; nucleotides outside the gene matches: 11. The CDR3 consists of 15 residues. Germline V CDR1 and CDR2: DFQATT, SNEGSKA (reference sequence).